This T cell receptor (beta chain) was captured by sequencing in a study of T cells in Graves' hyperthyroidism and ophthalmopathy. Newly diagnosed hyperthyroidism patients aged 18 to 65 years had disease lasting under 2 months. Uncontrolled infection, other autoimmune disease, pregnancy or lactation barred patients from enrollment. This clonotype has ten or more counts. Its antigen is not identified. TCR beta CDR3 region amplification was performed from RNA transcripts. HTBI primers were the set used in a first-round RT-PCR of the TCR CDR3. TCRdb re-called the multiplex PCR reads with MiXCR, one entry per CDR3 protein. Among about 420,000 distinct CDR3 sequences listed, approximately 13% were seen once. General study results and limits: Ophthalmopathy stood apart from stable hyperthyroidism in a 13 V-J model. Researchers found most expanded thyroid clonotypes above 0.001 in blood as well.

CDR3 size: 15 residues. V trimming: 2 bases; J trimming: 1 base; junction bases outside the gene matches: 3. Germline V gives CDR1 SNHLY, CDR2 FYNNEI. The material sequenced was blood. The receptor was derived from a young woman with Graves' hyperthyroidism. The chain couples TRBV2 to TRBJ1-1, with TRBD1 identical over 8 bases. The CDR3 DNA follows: TGTGCCAGCAGTGAACAGGGGGCTGGGAACACTGAAGCTTTCTTT. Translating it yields CASSEQGAGNTEAFF.